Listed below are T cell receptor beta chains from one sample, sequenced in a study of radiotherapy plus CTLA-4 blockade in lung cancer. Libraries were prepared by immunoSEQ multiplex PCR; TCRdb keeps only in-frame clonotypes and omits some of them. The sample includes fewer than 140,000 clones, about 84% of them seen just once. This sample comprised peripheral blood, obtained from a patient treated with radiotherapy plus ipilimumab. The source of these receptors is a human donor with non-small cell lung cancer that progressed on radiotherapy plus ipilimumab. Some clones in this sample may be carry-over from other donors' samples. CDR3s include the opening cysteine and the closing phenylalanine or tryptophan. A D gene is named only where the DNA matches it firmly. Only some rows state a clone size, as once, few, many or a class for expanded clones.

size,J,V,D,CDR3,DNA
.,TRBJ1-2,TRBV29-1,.,CSARRSPGRGYGYTF,TGCAGCGCTAGGCGGTCACCGGGCCGGGGCTATGGCTACACCTTC
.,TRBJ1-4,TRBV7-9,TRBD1,CASSSRQGTPTNEKLFF,TGTGCCAGCAGCTCCCGACAGGGGACCCCTACTAATGAAAAACTGTTTTTT
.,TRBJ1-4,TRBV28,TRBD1,CASSPRDRTRKLFF,TGTGCCAGCTCACCCCGGGACAGGACAAGAAAACTGTTTTTT
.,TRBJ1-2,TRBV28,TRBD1,CASSSAGGNYGYTF,TGTGCCAGCAGTTCCGCAGGGGGCAACTATGGCTACACCTTC
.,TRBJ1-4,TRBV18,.,CASSQNRETNEKLFF,TGTGCCAGCTCACAGAACCGGGAAACTAATGAAAAACTGTTTTTT
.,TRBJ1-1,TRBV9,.,CASSVGQGGFGEAFF,TGTGCCAGCAGCGTAGGGCAGGGTGGGTTCGGTGAAGCTTTCTTT
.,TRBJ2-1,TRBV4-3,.,CASSQTENEQFF,TGCGCCAGCAGCCAAACAGAAAATGAGCAGTTCTTC
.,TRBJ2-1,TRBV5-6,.,CASSLKGGYNEQFF,TGTGCCAGCAGCTTGAAAGGGGGTTACAATGAGCAGTTCTTC
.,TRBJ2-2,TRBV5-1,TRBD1,CASSSGQGRTGELFF,TGCGCCAGCAGCTCGGGACAGGGAAGGACCGGGGAGCTGTTTTTT
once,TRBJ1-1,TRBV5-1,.,CASSFQQGDTEAFF,TGCGCCAGCAGCTTCCAACAGGGAGACACTGAAGCTTTCTTT
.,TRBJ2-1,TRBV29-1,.,CSVKTESYNEQFF,TGCAGCGTCAAGACAGAAAGCTACAATGAGCAGTTCTTC
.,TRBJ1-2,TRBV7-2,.,CASSVSAGGADAGRGYTF,TGTGCCAGCAGCGTTAGTGCTGGTGGTGCGGATGCGGGTCGGGGCTACACCTTC
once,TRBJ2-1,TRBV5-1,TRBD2,CASSLGYRTSGPRTNEQFF,TGCGCCAGCAGCTTGGGGTATCGGACTAGCGGGCCAAGAACCAATGAGCAGTTCTTC
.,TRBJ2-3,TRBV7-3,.,CASSSGYEGSDTQYF,TGTGCCAGCAGCTCTGGGTATGAGGGATCAGATACGCAGTATTTT
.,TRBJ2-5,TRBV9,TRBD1,CASSSGQGWETQYF,TGTGCCAGCAGCTCCGGACAGGGGTGGGAGACCCAGTACTTC
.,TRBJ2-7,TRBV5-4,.,CASNVQGLDYEQYF,TGTGCCAGCAACGTACAGGGTCTCGATTACGAGCAGTACTTC
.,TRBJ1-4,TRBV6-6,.,CASSYVGINEKLFF,TGTGCCAGCAGTTACGTCGGGATAAATGAAAAACTGTTTTTT
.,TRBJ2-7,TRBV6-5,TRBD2,CASSYTGLAGDYEQYF,TGTGCCAGCAGTTACACCGGACTAGCGGGGGACTACGAGCAGTACTTC
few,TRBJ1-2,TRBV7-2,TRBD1,CASSSRQGIHGYTF,TGTGCCAGCAGCTCACGACAGGGAATCCATGGCTACACCTTC
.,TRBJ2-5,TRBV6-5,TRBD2,CASSYSRGGGETQYF,TGTGCCAGCAGTTACTCGAGGGGCGGGGGGGAGACCCAGTACTTC
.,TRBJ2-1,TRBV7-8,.,CASSFIRVGEQFF,TGTGCCAGCAGCTTCATACGGGTTGGGGAGCAGTTCTTC
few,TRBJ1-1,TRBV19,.,CASSITGRVEAFF,TGTGCCAGTAGTATAACGGGGAGAGTGGAAGCTTTCTTT
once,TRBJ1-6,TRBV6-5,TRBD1,CASSVTGDSPLHF,TGTGCCAGCAGTGTTACAGGGGATTCACCCCTCCACTTT
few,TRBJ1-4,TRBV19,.,CASCYRGGARIGKLFF,TGTGCCAGCTGTTACCGTGGGGGCGCACGAATTGGAAAACTGTTTTTT
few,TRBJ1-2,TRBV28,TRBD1,CASSSPGTGWGGYTF,TGTGCCAGCAGTTCCCCCGGGACAGGGTGGGGTGGCTACACCTTC
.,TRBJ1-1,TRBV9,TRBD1,CASSVVQGWTEAFF,TGTGCCAGCAGCGTAGTACAGGGGTGGACTGAAGCTTTCTTT
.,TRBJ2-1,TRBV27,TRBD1,CASSTLTGRYNEQFF,TGTGCCAGCAGTACACTGACAGGGCGCTACAATGAGCAGTTCTTC
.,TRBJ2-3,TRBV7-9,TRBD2,CASSLLAGSTDTQYF,TGTGCCAGCAGCCTCCTAGCGGGGAGCACAGATACGCAGTATTTT
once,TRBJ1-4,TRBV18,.,CASSPPGGNEKLFF,TGTGCCAGCTCACCACCAGGGGGTAATGAAAAACTGTTTTTT
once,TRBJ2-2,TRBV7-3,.,CASSLLGTTGELFF,TGTGCCAGCAGCTTACTAGGTACCACCGGGGAGCTGTTTTTT
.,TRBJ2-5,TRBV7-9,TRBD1,CASSAHQGAETQYF,TGTGCCAGCAGCGCACATCAGGGGGCTGAGACCCAGTACTTC
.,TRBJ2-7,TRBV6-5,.,CASTPPRAPYEQYF,TGTGCCAGCACCCCCCCCCGGGCCCCCTACGAGCAGTACTTC
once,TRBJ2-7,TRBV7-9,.,CASSSDNNRVYEQYF,TGTGCCAGCAGCTCGGATAACAACAGGGTTTACGAGCAGTACTTC
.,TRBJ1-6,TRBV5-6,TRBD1,CASSSANRGPWGNSPLHF,TGTGCCAGCAGCTCGGCGAACAGGGGGCCTTGGGGAAATTCACCCCTCCACTTT
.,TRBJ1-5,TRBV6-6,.,CASSRLGQGSNQPQHF,TGTGCCAGCAGTCGCCTAGGGCAGGGGTCCAATCAGCCCCAGCATTTT
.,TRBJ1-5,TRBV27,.,CASSLKREDGDNQPQHF,TGTGCCAGCAGTTTAAAACGGGAGGACGGAGACAATCAGCCCCAGCATTTT
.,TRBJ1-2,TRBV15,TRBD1,CATSRSEGATYGYTF,TGTGCCACCAGCAGGTCCGAGGGGGCTACCTATGGCTACACCTTC
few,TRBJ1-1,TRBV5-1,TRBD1,CASSLATGQGITEAFF,TGCGCCAGCAGCTTGGCCACGGGACAGGGGATCACTGAAGCTTTCTTT
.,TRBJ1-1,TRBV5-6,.,CASSLGAAPLNTEAFF,TGTGCCAGCAGCTTGGGGGCAGCACCACTGAACACTGAAGCTTTCTTT
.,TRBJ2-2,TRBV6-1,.,CASSEARAPGELFF,TGTGCCAGCAGTGAAGCAAGGGCCCCCGGGGAGCTGTTTTTT
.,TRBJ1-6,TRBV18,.,CASSPFTDSPLHF,TGTGCCAGCTCACCGTTTACTGATTCACCCCTCCACTTT
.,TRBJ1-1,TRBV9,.,CASSVSGGNTEAFF,TGTGCCAGCAGCGTGAGTGGGGGGAACACTGAAGCTTTCTTT
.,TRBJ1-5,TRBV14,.,CASSQGGQPQHF,TGTGCCAGCAGCCAAGGGGGTCAGCCCCAGCATTTT
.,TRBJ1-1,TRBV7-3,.,CASSLTVGGSTEAFF,TGTGCCAGCAGCTTAACGGTCGGGGGGAGCACTGAAGCTTTCTTT
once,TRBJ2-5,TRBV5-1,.,CASSFRDSGETQYF,TGCGCCAGCAGCTTCCGGGACTCCGGAGAGACCCAGTACTTC
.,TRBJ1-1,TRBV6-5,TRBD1,CASSYRDRAFSEAFF,TGTGCCAGCAGTTACCGGGACAGGGCATTCTCCGAGGCTTTCTTT
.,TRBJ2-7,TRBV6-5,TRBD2,CASKGSGGAAYEQYF,TGTGCCAGCAAAGGTAGCGGGGGGGCCGCCTACGAGCAGTACTTC
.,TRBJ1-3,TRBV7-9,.,CASRISKLEGFSGNTIYF,TGTGCCAGCAGGATATCGAAGTTGGAGGGATTCTCTGGAAACACCATATATTTT
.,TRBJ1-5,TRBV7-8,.,CASSLALRGVRQPQHF,TGTGCCAGCAGCTTAGCGCTTCGGGGTGTCCGTCAGCCCCAGCATTTT
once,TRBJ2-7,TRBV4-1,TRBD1,CASSFQMGQSYEQYF,TGCGCCAGCAGCTTCCAAATGGGACAGTCCTACGAGCAGTACTTC
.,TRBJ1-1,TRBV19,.,CASSRPNTEAFF,TGTGCCAGTAGTCGCCCCAACACTGAAGCTTTCTTT
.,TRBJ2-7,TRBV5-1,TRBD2,CASSLAGGNTYEQYF,TGCGCCAGCAGCTTAGCGGGGGGCAATACCTACGAGCAGTACTTC